One T cell receptor (beta chain) is described in this entry. The antigen it binds to is not known. The observed sequence ends 3 residues before the CDR3 terminus, with the missing tail filled in from the germline J gene. The CDR3 numbers 13 residues from cysteine through phenylalanine. Part of the CDR3 DNA is given, 30 bases translated from base 1. Looking up the germline V gene yields CDR1 ENHRY and CDR2 SYGVKD. The data derive from a study of T cells in women clearing cervical HPV infection listed by TCRdb under 2018. Looking at the study overall: Cases were about two dozen women with histologically confirmed HPV16-related CIN3 or worse, including a couple of invasive cancers. Controls were more than 20 women whose single incident HPV16 infection cleared within 12 months without precancer or cancer developing. Blood from cases was collected at the visit where the lesion was first found, while blood from controls was collected once the infection could no longer be detected. For cases, the median interval between lesion detection and blood sampling was around 150 days, with an interquartile range of roughly 80 to 200 days. Since only a few of the women had HLA typing available, the possibility that HLA type was acting as a confounder could not be ruled out. An exploratory proof-of-principle case-control study, nested within the Guanacaste HPV Natural History Study in Costa Rica, was conducted to compare TCR repertoires across cervical HPV16 outcomes. Cases were matched to controls by age within five years and by the year the sample was collected. Cases had a median age of around 34 years compared with approximately 41 for controls, and baseline characteristics showed no significant differences between the groups. In the parent cohort, some 10,000 women aged 18 or older were enrolled in Guanacaste, Costa Rica, during 1993 to 1994 and were followed for seven years. As quality controls, five blinded duplicates were added to each group, bringing the total to roughly 60 samples made up of roughly 50 participants and 10 replicates. Study-wide conclusions, independent of this receptor: Whether associations preceded infection or resulted from infection could not be shown with the cross-sectional design, and effector/memory subsets and HPV-specific T cells were not isolated. TRBV6-7 relative abundance was lower in cases than in controls (approximately 0.11% versus 0.16%; Bonferroni P = 0.0008). TCR repertoire richness was significantly higher in CIN3+ cases than in controls across sequencing depths, while evenness did not differ. T-cell numbers per sample were unknown, so richness differences could reflect varying T-cell content rather than repertoire biology. Random forest classifiers that combined richness and V gene abundances separated cases from controls with an estimated AUC of around 0.87.

The immunoSEQ assay used multiplex PCR to amplify TCR beta CDR3 regions from an average of about 1,200 ng of genomic DNA per sample. The assay corrected primer bias using a complete synthetic TCR repertoire to establish an amplification baseline. The amplicons were sequenced using the Illumina platform. The published analysis was carried out like this. Sequences were error-corrected by clustering with frequency ratios and a modified nearest-neighbor algorithm, then analyzed in the immunoSEQ Analyzer with IMGT gene definitions. At each rarefaction depth, TCR richness and evenness were averaged across 20 rarefaction repeats, and any sample with fewer sequences than the depth was left out. Wilcoxon rank sum tests with FDR correction were used to compare V, D and J gene relative abundances between the groups. In the blinded duplicates, the intraclass correlation was approximately 96% for TCR richness and averaged 76.4% across 66 gene segments. The clones in this table, taken by TCRdb from immuneACCESS, are in-frame only. Not every clone is retained; where verified, under half of the shortfall comes from an unresolved V gene, and the cause of the rest is unknown. V, J and clone size reflect that table, while D and trimming were determined from the DNA. This sample's records show some 19,000 clones. 16% of the sample is in the top ten clones.

Every participant had a single incident cervical HPV16 infection, and women with prevalent HPV16 infections were excluded. Cervical HPV DNA was detected by MY09/MY11 PCR and genotyped by dot-blot hybridization. Approximately 15 mL of heparinized blood was centrifuged, after which the buffy coat was aliquoted, frozen at -30 degrees C, and then stored at -80 degrees C. QIAGEN kits were used to extract genomic DNA from buffy coat specimens. This receptor was obtained from a woman aged 18-70 years with a cervical HPV16 infection that either progressed to CIN3+ or cleared (not recorded which). The sample consisted of blood buffy coat. In this chain, TRBV10-3 is recombined with TRBJ1-1; matching of 5 bases hints at TRBD1 as the D gene. The sequenced CDR3 bases are TGTGCCATCAGTGACTCGGGAGAGAGGGGA. The encoded protein is CAISDSGERG. The complete CDR3 protein is CAISDSGERGAFF.